A selection of T cell receptor beta chains follows, all from one sample in a study of cytomegalovirus exposure and HLA in healthy donors. Generated by immunoSEQ multiplex PCR, the TCRdb table keeps only in-frame clones and is missing some. The sample lists 120,000 or so clones; approximately 78% were seen once. The sample was PBMCs. The receptors were gathered from a middle-aged man in good health and CMV-seronegative. The CDR3 runs from the conserved cysteine through the conserved F or W. Each record gives: J gene, V gene, clone size, CDR3 protein. Only part of the rows carry a size: once, few, many, or a class if the clone is expanded.

J gene: TRBJ1-6; V gene: TRBV6-5; clone size: NA; CDR3 protein: CASSYTNRGGFSPLHF
J gene: TRBJ1-2; V gene: TRBV19; clone size: NA; CDR3 protein: CASTWTGTNYGYTF
J gene: TRBJ2-5; V gene: TRBV7-9; clone size: NA; CDR3 protein: CASSLVAETQYF
J gene: TRBJ2-4; V gene: TRBV27; clone size: NA; CDR3 protein: CASMGLAGGPGAKNSQYF
J gene: TRBJ2-3; V gene: TRBV6-6; clone size: NA; CDR3 protein: CASTHAGDTDTQYF
J gene: TRBJ1-2; V gene: TRBV28; clone size: NA; CDR3 protein: CASSSTGVGYGYTF
J gene: TRBJ1-2; V gene: TRBV15; clone size: NA; CDR3 protein: CATSRDSSGGYGYTF
J gene: TRBJ1-4; V gene: TRBV6-5; clone size: few; CDR3 protein: CASSFLRANEKLFF
J gene: TRBJ2-7; V gene: TRBV18; clone size: NA; CDR3 protein: CASSPPGGGYEQYF
J gene: TRBJ1-3; V gene: TRBV5-4; clone size: NA; CDR3 protein: CASSAATGSGNTIYF
J gene: TRBJ2-2; V gene: TRBV19; clone size: NA; CDR3 protein: CASSMTGGANTGELFF
J gene: TRBJ2-5; V gene: TRBV27; clone size: NA; CDR3 protein: CASSFGQGSRETQYF
J gene: TRBJ1-5; V gene: TRBV2; clone size: NA; CDR3 protein: CASSEARGQPQHF
J gene: TRBJ2-3; V gene: TRBV6-6; clone size: NA; CDR3 protein: CASSYLGASTDTQYF
J gene: TRBJ2-3; V gene: TRBV6-1; clone size: NA; CDR3 protein: CASSDWAGGSTDTQYF
J gene: TRBJ1-4; V gene: TRBV2; clone size: NA; CDR3 protein: CASVGGIGEKLFF
J gene: TRBJ2-5; V gene: TRBV5-6; clone size: NA; CDR3 protein: CASSAPGQGAPQYF
J gene: TRBJ2-1; V gene: TRBV28; clone size: few; CDR3 protein: CASSLAGVDYEQFF
J gene: TRBJ2-2; V gene: TRBV4-1; clone size: NA; CDR3 protein: CASSERRGPGELFF
J gene: TRBJ2-3; V gene: TRBV6-1; clone size: NA; CDR3 protein: CASSESFVADTQYF
J gene: TRBJ1-3; V gene: TRBV18; clone size: NA; CDR3 protein: CASSPGQVISGNTIYF
J gene: TRBJ1-1; V gene: TRBV19; clone size: few; CDR3 protein: CASSAPGTRGGAFF
J gene: TRBJ2-4; V gene: TRBV2; clone size: NA; CDR3 protein: CASSGPQVNSQYF
J gene: NA; V gene: TRBV6-5; clone size: NA; CDR3 protein: CASSRDRVMNEQYF
J gene: TRBJ2-7; V gene: TRBV10-3; clone size: NA; CDR3 protein: CAITGASGSTHEQYF